The 24 T cell receptor beta chains in this list originate from one sample, sequenced in a study of breast tumors, draining lymph nodes, adjacent tissues (TCRdb year 2016). The library was generated by multiplex PCR. The sequencing machine was an Illumina HiSeq 2000. The public sequencing data were trimmed at Q25 with fastp and processed into clonotypes with MiXCR by TCRdb, which kept only in-frame beta chains. Duplicate CDR3 protein sequences are folded into a single record with the most common DNA and genes. A total of around 150,000 distinct CDR3 sequences appear in this sample, 20% to 25% of them only once. Approximately 2.7% of the sample lies in the top ten. The lymph node samples were taken from the axillary draining lymph nodes of breast cancer patients. The sample was axillary lymph node tissue. Receptor source: a female donor with breast cancer. Some clones in this sample may be carry-over from other donors' samples.

The chain has TRBV3-1 and TRBJ2-7; D is ambiguous. The CDR3 is 12 amino acids. Germline-derived CDR1 and CDR2 are LGHDT and YNNKEL (reference sequence). The germline V and J ends were trimmed by 1 base and 2 bases, with 3 bases remaining between them. CDR3: CASSQVPYEQYF. The CDR3 DNA is TGTGCCAGCAGCCAAGTTCCCTACGAGCAGTACTTC.

Ten or more counts support this clonotype. The chain employs TRBV28 and TRBJ2-3; weak D call: TRBD2 (6 bases). CDR1 MDHEN and CDR2 SYDVKM come from the germline V gene. Trimming left V 7 bases short and J 2 bases short, with 13 bases between. The CDR3 has 14 residues. The DNA for the CDR3 is TGTGCCAGCAAAAAGGAGGGGCTCACAGATACGCAGTATTTT. Protein: CASKKEGLTDTQYF.

The table lists this clonotype with many counts. At one end, the junction sequence differs from germline, possibly due to a read error. The chain has TRBV7-7 and TRBJ2-5, with 9 bases that match TRBD2. This CDR3 has 16 residues. Germline V gene sequence: CDR1 SSHAT, CDR2 FNYEAQ (reference sequence). As DNA, the CDR3 is TGTGCTAGCAGCTTAGGCCCTAGCGGGATGGGGGAGACCCAGTACTTC. Protein sequence: CASSLGPSGMGETQYF.

The sample holds many counts of this clonotype. This chain joins TRBV19 and TRBJ2-1; TRBD2 agrees at 7 bases. The J segment lost 10 bases and the V segment lost 4 bases, leaving 7 bases of the junction unmatched. CDR1 is LNHDA and CDR2 is SQIVND in the germline V gene (reference sequence). CDR3 length: 13 amino acids. CDR3: CASSKDLAAEQFF. DNA of the CDR3: TGTGCCAGTAGTAAAGACCTAGCGGCCGAGCAGTTCTTC. Drawing the rest from reference TRBV19 and TRBJ2-1, the complete variable domain is DGGITQSPKYLFRKEGQNVTLSCEQNLNHDAMYWYRQDPGQGLRLIYYSQIVNDFQKGDIAEGYSVSREKKESFPLTVTSAQKNPTAFYLCASSKDLAAEQFFGPGTRLTVL.

The chain links TRBV13 to TRBJ2-2; D is undetermined. CDR3 length: 15 amino acids. Trimming removed 4 bases at V and 3 bases at J, with 12 bases between. Germline CDR1 PRHDT, CDR2 FYEKMQ (reference sequence). The CDR3 loop is CASSSRQIYTGELFF. DNA for the CDR3: TGTGCCAGCAGCTCCCGACAAATTTACACCGGGGAGCTGTTTTTT.

This clonotype appeared many times. The chain couples TRBV10-3 to TRBJ2-5, with D perhaps being TRBD1 or TRBD2 (5 bases each). Germline assignment: CDR1 ENHRY and CDR2 SYGVKD. This CDR3 has 13 amino acids. Trimming cost V 6 bases and J 5 bases, with 13 bases left between them. The CDR3 spells CAIRGRQIETQYF. CDR3 in DNA: TGTGCCATCAGAGGGAGACAGATCGAGACCCAGTACTTC.

The chain joins TRBV4-3 to TRBJ2-2, with 11 nucleotides matching TRBD1. Germline CDR1 is LGHNA and CDR2 is YSLEER. The CDR3 totals 15 residues. The trim removed 4 bases at V and 6 bases at J, leaving 4 bases unmatched. CDR3 sequence (DNA): TGCGCCAGCAGCCCGGGACAGGGGGTGTCCGGGGAGCTGTTTTTT. Translating it yields CASSPGQGVSGELFF.

This clonotype was seen ten or more times. The chain recombines TRBV5-8 with TRBJ2-1, with 14 bases matching TRBD2. This CDR3 has 13 residues. Germline V gene sequence: CDR1 SGHTS, CDR2 YDEGEE. J lost 8 bases, V lost 10 bases, and 5 bases had no gene match. CDR3 coding DNA: TGTGCCGGAGGACTAGCGGGAGGCCATGAGCAGTTCTTC. It codes for CAGGLAGGHEQFF.

Worth noting for this clonotype: A much larger clone lies one base from this, so it may be a read error. The rearrangement uses TRBV13 and TRBJ2-1; 8 nucleotides line up with TRBD1. J lost 9 bases, V lost 5 bases, and 12 bases had no gene match. The CDR3 sequence is 15 residues long. In germline, CDR1 is PRHDT, CDR2 FYEKMQ (reference sequence). This CDR3 reads CASSGGRTGNSEQFF. CDR3 nucleotide sequence: TGTGCCAGCAGCGGCGGCAGGACAGGGAACAGTGAGCAGTTCTTC. The full variable domain, rest sourced from reference TRBV13 and TRBJ2-1, is AAGVIQSPRHLIKEKRETATLKCYPIPRHDTVYWYQQGPGQDPQFLISFYEKMQSDKGSIPDRFSAQQFSDYHSELNMSSLELGDSALYFCASSGGRTGNSEQFFGPGTRLTVL.

This chain connects TRBV4-1 to TRBJ1-5; 10 nucleotides match TRBD1. V gave up 4 bases and J gave up 7 bases; unmatched junction bases: 10. This CDR3 is built from 16 residues. Germline V gives CDR1 MGHRA, CDR2 YSYEKL. CDR3 sequence: CASSRDRDRGRQPQHF. CDR3 bases: TGCGCCAGCAGCCGAGACCGAGACAGGGGGCGACAGCCCCAGCATTTT.

The table lists this clonotype with many counts. This chain uses TRBV6-2 or TRBV6-3 with TRBJ2-7; TRBD1 or TRBD2 may be the D gene (5 bases each). Between the trimmed V and J ends, which lost 6 bases and 3 bases, there was a span of 21 bases. In germline, CDR1 is MNHEY, CDR2 SVGEGT. This CDR3 region has 16 residues. The CDR3 reads CASRHVRDQRFYEQYF. For the CDR3, the DNA is TGTGCCAGCAGACATGTCCGGGACCAGCGGTTCTACGAGCAGTACTTC.

About this clonotype itself: One base away lies a much larger clone, so this may be a sequencing read error. The CDR3 does not close with the conserved phenylalanine or tryptophan, likely indicating a read error. The J gene is TRBJ2-2, the V gene TRBV20-1; 10 bases align to TRBD1. The junction had 6 bases not matched to a gene; V was cut back by 5 bases and J by 3 bases. From germline, CDR1 is DFQATT and CDR2 SNEGSKA (reference sequence). The CDR3 covers 15 residues. For the CDR3, the DNA is TGCAGTGCTGGGACCGGGACAGGGGACACCGGGGAGCTGTTTCTT. This codes for CSAGTGTGDTGELFL.

This clonotype has just a few counts. The V and J genes are TRBV11-3 and TRBJ2-5, with D perhaps assigned TRBD1 or TRBD2 (5 bases each). The germline V and J ends were trimmed by 5 bases and 5 bases, with 12 bases remaining between them. The CDR3 is made up of 13 amino acids. Germline V CDR1 and CDR2: SGHNT, YENEEA. The CDR3 reads CASSLGRVETQYF. The CDR3 coding sequence is TGTGCCAGCAGCCTGGGACGGGTGGAGACCCAGTACTTC.

Details on this clonotype: A single base separates this from a much larger clone, so it may be a read error. The chain has TRBV7-8 and TRBJ2-2; 9 bases match TRBD2. The CDR3 is 16 amino acids. Germline CDR1 is SGHVS and CDR2 is FQNEAQ. This chain's CDR3 is CASGLVAGGRTGELFF. The CDR3 DNA sequence: TGTGCCAGCGGCTTAGTCGCGGGAGGGCGAACCGGGGAGCTGTTTTTT.

The gene calls are TRBV6-5 and TRBJ2-4, with TRBD1 matching 8 bases. The CDR3 spans 19 residues. The germline gives CDR1 MNHEY, CDR2 SVGAGI. Trimming took 5 bases from V and 0 from J; bases not matched to a gene: 15. The CDR3 DNA is TGTGCCAGCAGTCTCCGGGACAGGCAACTCAAACTAGCCAAAAACATTCAGTACTTC. Amino acids: CASSLRDRQLKLAKNIQYF.

The chain is built from TRBV27 and TRBJ2-1; 7 bases align to TRBD2. Germline CDR1 and CDR2: MNHEY and SMNVEV (reference sequence). The V gene end was trimmed by 4 bases and the J gene end by 8 bases; junction bases not matched to a gene: 20. The CDR3 spans 18 residues. The CDR3 DNA follows: TGTGCCAGCAGTTCTCTATCAGGACTAGTCGGGTTAAGGGATGAGCAGTTCTTC. It encodes CASSSLSGLVGLRDEQFF.

The genes are TRBV28 and TRBJ2-1; D ambiguous. The V end was cut by 10 bases, the J end by 5 bases, with 15 bases between. The CDR3 covers 13 residues. Germline lookup yields CDR1 MDHEN and CDR2 SYDVKM. In nucleotides, the CDR3 is TGTGCCACGTTCCCCGGCTATAACAATGAGCAGTTCTTC. Translating it yields CATFPGYNNEQFF.

This clonotype occurred many times. The chain couples TRBV19 to TRBJ2-3; a possible D gene is TRBD2 (5 bases). CDR3 length equals 14 residues. The V gene's germline CDR1 is LNHDA and CDR2 SQIVND (reference sequence). Trimming pared 5 bases from V and 4 bases from J, leaving 13 bases between. The CDR3 protein is CASSDPGRADTQYF. The CDR3 nucleotides are TGTGCCAGTAGTGACCCGGGAAGGGCAGATACGCAGTATTTT.

The table lists this clonotype with many counts. This chain links TRBV4-1 with TRBJ2-3, with TRBD2 matching 7 bases. J was trimmed by 2 bases and V by 0 bases; bases with no gene match: 8. There are 17 residues in the CDR3. Germline assignment: CDR1 MGHRA and CDR2 YSYEKL. Here the CDR3 DNA reads TGCGCCAGCAGCCAAGACTACAGGCGGGAGCACACAGATACGCAGTATTTT. Its translation is CASSQDYRREHTDTQYF.

This clonotype was observed many times. The gene calls are TRBV20-1 and TRBJ1-6; maybe TRBD1 (6 bases). V lost 6 bases, J lost 8 bases, and 20 bases lay in between. The germline V gene has CDR1 DFQATT and CDR2 SNEGSKA (reference sequence). The CDR3 contains 15 residues. The CDR3 nucleotides are TGCAGTGCGTCACAGGGAGGGAGGGGGTATTCACCCCTCCACTTT. Its protein product is CSASQGGRGYSPLHF.

The sample holds many counts of this clonotype. V and J are TRBV7-9 and TRBJ2-1, with 12 bases aligning to TRBD1. This CDR3 has 15 residues. Germline CDR1 reads SEHNR; CDR2 reads FQNEAQ (reference sequence). With 5 bases clipped from V and 7 bases from J, the junction kept 6 bases outside the gene matches. CDR3 nucleotide sequence: TGTGCCAGCAGCCTGGGACAGGGGGCGAGGAATGAGCAGTTCTTC. Its translation is CASSLGQGARNEQFF.

The chain links TRBV28 to TRBJ1-2, with unresolved D. CDR3 size: 15 residues. Germline V gene data show CDR1 as MDHEN and CDR2 as SYDVKM. Trimming cost V 5 bases and J 1 base, with 14 bases left between them. The CDR3 DNA sequence: TGTGCCAGCAGTCTCGGCATCACAGATAACTATGGCTACACCTTC. This encodes CASSLGITDNYGYTF.

This clonotype was recorded many times. The chain is built from TRBV29-1 and TRBJ2-2; D gene unclear. The ends were cut back, 6 bases at V and 0 bases at J, with 11 bases in the middle. Per the germline V gene, CDR1 is SQVTM and CDR2 is ANQGSEA. The CDR3 extends over 14 amino acids. DNA for the CDR3: TGCAGCGTCTCCAGCTCCGCGAACACCGGGGAGCTGTTTTTT. Translating gives CSVSSSANTGELFF.

This clonotype was detected ten times or more. The chain has TRBV4-3 and TRBJ2-5; TRBD1 matches 11 bases. Germline CDR1 LGHNA, CDR2 YSLEER. Unmatched junction bases numbered 10, after V lost 0 bases and J lost 4 bases. The CDR3 loop spans 18 amino acids. The CDR3, as DNA: TGCGCCAGCAGCCAAGATACCGGACAGGGGGCCTTTCGAGAGACCCAGTACTTC. Translation gives CASSQDTGQGAFRETQYF.